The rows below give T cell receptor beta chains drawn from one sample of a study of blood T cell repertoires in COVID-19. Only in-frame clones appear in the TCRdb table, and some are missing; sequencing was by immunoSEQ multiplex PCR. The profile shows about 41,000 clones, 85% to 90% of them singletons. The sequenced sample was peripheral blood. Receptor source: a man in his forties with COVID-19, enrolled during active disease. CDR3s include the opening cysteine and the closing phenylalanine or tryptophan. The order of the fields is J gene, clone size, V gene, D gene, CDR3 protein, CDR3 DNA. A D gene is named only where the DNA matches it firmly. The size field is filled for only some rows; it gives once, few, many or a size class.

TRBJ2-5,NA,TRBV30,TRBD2,CAWSDGLAGEETQYF,TGTGCCTGGAGTGATGGACTAGCGGGGGAAGAGACCCAGTACTTC
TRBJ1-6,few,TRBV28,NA,CASSLGQERSPLHF,TGTGCCAGCAGCTTGGGACAAGAGAGATCACCCCTCCACTTT
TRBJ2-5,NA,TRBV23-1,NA,CAQNRGAGQETQYF,TGCGCCCAAAACCGGGGGGCAGGCCAAGAGACCCAGTACTTC
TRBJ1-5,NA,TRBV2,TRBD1,CASSPRGLQPQHF,TGTGCCAGCAGCCCGAGGGGGCTTCAGCCCCAGCATTTT
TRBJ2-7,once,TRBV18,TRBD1,CASSLTGQTYEQYF,TGTGCCAGCTCACTAACGGGACAGACCTACGAGCAGTACTTC
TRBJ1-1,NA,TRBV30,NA,CAWSVSAGNTEAFF,TGTGCCTGGAGTGTCTCGGCAGGGAACACTGAAGCTTTCTTT
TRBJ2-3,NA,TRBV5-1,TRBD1,CASSPGQYTDTQYF,TGCGCCAGCAGCCCGGGACAGTACACAGATACGCAGTATTTT
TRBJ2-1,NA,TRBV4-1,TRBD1,CASSPGQDNEQFF,TGCGCCAGCAGCCCTGGACAGGACAATGAGCAGTTCTTC
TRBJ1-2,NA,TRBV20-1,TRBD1,CSENRGSGYTF,TGCAGTGAGAACAGGGGAAGCGGCTACACCTTC
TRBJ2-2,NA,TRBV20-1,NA,CSAGGGRNTGELFF,TGCAGTGCTGGTGGGGGGCGTAACACCGGGGAGCTGTTTTTT
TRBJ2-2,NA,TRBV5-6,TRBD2,CASSPLAGGGAGELFF,TGTGCCAGCAGCCCCTTAGCGGGGGGAGGAGCCGGGGAGCTGTTTTTT
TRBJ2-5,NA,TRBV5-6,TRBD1,CASSTSGTGRETQYF,TGTGCCAGCAGCACCTCCGGGACAGGGAGGGAGACCCAGTACTTC
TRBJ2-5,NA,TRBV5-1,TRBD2,CASSFQAGKETQYF,TGCGCCAGCAGCTTCCAAGCGGGAAAAGAGACCCAGTACTTC
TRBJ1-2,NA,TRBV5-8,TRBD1,CASASKDRVANYGYTF,TGTGCCAGCGCGTCGAAAGACAGGGTAGCTAACTATGGCTACACCTTC
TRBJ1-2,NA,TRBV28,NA,CASSANQGPSHGYTF,TGTGCCAGCAGTGCCAACCAGGGTCCCTCTCATGGCTACACCTTC
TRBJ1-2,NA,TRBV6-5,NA,CASSYSVGNYGYTF,TGTGCCAGCAGTTACTCTGTCGGTAACTATGGCTACACCTTC
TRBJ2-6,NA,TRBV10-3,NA,CAISESVAFISGANVLTF,TGTGCCATCAGTGAGTCGGTGGCATTTATTTCTGGGGCCAACGTCCTGACTTTC
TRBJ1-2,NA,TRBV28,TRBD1,CASQGQAIWGYTF,TGTGCCAGCCAGGGACAGGCTATCTGGGGCTACACCTTC
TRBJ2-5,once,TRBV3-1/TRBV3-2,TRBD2,CASRLSGRGETQYF,TGTGCCAGCAGACTTAGCGGGAGAGGAGAGACCCAGTACTTC
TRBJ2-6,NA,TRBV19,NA,CASSIPRGSGANVLTF,TGTGCCAGTAGTATCCCTAGGGGCTCTGGGGCCAACGTCCTGACTTTC
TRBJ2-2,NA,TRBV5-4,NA,CASSIGNTGELFF,TGTGCCAGCAGCATCGGGAACACCGGGGAGCTGTTTTTT
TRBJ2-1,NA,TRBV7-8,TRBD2,CASSLVPGLAGGYNEQFF,TGTGCCAGCAGCTTAGTCCCTGGACTAGCGGGGGGTTACAATGAGCAGTTCTTC
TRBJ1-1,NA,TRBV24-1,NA,CATSDIGAQAFF,TGTGCCACCAGTGACATAGGGGCTCAAGCTTTCTTT
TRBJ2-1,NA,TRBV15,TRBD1,CATSRGDRFYNEQFF,TGTGCCACCAGCAGAGGGGACAGGTTCTACAATGAGCAGTTCTTC
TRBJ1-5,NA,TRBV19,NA,CASSIVTAGGNQPQHF,TGTGCCAGTAGTATAGTGACGGCGGGGGGCAATCAGCCCCAGCATTTT
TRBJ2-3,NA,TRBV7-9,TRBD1,CASSSPSGTDNTDTQYF,TGTGCCAGCAGCTCCCCGTCCGGGACAGATAACACAGATACGCAGTATTTT
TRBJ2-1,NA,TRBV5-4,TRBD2,CASSYVAGGDNNEQFF,TGTGCCAGCAGCTACGTAGCGGGAGGGGATAACAATGAGCAGTTCTTC
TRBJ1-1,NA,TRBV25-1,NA,CASSTGPNTEAFF,TGTGCCAGCAGCACAGGCCCGAACACTGAAGCTTTCTTT
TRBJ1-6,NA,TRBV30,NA,CAWRLGQSSYNSPLHF,TGTGCCTGGAGATTGGGGCAGAGCTCCTATAATTCACCCCTCCACTTT
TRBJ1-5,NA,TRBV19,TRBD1,CASSIWGQGANQPQHF,TGTGCCAGTAGCATATGGGGACAGGGGGCAAATCAGCCCCAGCATTTT
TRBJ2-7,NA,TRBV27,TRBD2,CASSLMGLAGGRPTDYEQYF,TGTGCCAGCAGTTTAATGGGACTAGCGGGAGGCAGGCCGACGGACTACGAGCAGTACTTC
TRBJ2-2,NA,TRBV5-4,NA,CASSPGDGGNLKVGELFF,TGTGCCAGCAGCCCCGGTGATGGGGGGAATCTAAAGGTCGGGGAGCTGTTTTTT
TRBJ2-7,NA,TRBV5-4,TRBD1,CASSLVGQDEQYF,TGTGCCAGCAGCTTGGTAGGACAGGACGAGCAGTACTTC
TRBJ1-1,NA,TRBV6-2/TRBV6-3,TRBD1,CASSYSRDRGNTEAFF,TGTGCCAGCAGTTACTCGAGGGACAGGGGGAACACTGAAGCTTTCTTT
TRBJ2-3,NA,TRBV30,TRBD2,CAWSVLAASTDTQYF,TGTGCCTGGAGTGTACTAGCGGCTAGCACAGATACGCAGTATTTT
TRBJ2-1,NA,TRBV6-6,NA,CASTLNPGSSYNEQFF,TGTGCCAGCACCCTAAACCCGGGAAGCTCCTACAATGAGCAGTTCTTC